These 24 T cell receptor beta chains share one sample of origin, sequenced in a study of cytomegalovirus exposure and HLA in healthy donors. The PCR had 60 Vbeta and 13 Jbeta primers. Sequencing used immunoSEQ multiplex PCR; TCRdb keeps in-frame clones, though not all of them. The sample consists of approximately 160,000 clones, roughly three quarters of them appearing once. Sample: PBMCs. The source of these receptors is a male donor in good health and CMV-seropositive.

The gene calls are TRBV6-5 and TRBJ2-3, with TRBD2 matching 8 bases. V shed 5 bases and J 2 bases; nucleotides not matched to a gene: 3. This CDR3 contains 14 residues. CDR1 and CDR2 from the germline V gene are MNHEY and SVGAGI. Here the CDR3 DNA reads TGTGCCAGCAGTCTAGCGGGCTACACAGATACGCAGTATTTT. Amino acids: CASSLAGYTDTQYF.

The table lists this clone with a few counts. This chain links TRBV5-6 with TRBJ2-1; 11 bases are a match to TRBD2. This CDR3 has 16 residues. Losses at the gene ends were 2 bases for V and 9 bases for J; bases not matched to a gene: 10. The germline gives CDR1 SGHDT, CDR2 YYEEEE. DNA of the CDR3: TGTGCCAGCAGCTTAAGTAGACTAGCGGGGCCTGGTGAGCAGTTCTTC. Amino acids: CASSLSRLAGPGEQFF.

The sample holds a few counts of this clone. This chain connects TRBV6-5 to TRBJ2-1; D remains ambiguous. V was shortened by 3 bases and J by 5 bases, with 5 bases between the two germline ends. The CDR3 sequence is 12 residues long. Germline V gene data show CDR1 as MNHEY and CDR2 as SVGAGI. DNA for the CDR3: TGTGCCAGCAGTTATACGGACAATGAGCAGTTCTTC. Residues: CASSYTDNEQFF.

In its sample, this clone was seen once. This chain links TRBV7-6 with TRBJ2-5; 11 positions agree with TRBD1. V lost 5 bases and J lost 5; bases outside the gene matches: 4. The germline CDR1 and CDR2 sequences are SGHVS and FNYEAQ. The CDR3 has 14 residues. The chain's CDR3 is CASSGQGAWETQYF. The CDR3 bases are TGTGCCAGCAGCGGACAGGGGGCGTGGGAGACCCAGTACTTC.

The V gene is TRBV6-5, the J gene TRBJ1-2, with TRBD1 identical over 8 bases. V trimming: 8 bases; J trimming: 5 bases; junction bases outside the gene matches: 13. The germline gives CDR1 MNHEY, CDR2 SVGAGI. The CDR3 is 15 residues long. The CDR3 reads CASRAWGQDKYGYTF. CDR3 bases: TGTGCCAGCCGGGCCTGGGGACAGGATAAGTATGGCTACACCTTC.

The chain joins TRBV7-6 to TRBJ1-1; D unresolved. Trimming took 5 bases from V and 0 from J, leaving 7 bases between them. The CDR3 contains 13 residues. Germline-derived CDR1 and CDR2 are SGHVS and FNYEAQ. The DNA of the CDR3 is TGTGCCAGCAGCGCCGGGATGAACACTGAAGCTTTCTTT. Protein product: CASSAGMNTEAFF.

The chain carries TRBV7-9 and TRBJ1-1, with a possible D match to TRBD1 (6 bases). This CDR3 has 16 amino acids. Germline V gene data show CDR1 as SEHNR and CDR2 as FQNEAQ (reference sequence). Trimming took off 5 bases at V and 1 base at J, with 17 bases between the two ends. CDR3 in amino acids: CASSRYRDGGNTEAFF. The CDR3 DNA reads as TGTGCCAGCAGCCGTTACAGGGATGGGGGGAACACTGAAGCTTTCTTT.

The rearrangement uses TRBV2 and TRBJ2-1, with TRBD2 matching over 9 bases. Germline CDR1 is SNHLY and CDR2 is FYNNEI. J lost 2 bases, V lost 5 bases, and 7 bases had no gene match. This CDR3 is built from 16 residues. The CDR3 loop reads CASSKRAGGTYNEQFF. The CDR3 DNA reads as TGTGCCAGCAGTAAGAGGGCGGGGGGGACCTACAATGAGCAGTTCTTC.

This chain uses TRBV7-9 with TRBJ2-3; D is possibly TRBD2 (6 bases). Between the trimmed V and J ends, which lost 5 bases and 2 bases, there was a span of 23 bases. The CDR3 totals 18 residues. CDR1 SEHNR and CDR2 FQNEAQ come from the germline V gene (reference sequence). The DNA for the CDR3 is TGTGCCAGCAGCCCACCCCTGACGACTAGAGCCCACACAGATACGCAGTATTTT. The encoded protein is CASSPPLTTRAHTDTQYF.

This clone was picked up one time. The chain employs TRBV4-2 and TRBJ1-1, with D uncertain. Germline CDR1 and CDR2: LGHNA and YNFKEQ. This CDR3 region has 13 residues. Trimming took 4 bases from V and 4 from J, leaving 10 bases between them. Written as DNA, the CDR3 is TGTGCCAGCAGCCCCGGTCTGAGCACTGAAGCTTTCTTT. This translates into CASSPGLSTEAFF.

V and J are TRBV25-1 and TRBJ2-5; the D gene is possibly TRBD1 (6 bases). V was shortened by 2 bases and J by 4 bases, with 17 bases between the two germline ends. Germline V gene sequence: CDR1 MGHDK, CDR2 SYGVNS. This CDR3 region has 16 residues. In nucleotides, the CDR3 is TGTGCCAGCAGTGAAGGGGGCACGGCGAGGGTAGAGACCCAGTACTTC. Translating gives CASSEGGTARVETQYF.

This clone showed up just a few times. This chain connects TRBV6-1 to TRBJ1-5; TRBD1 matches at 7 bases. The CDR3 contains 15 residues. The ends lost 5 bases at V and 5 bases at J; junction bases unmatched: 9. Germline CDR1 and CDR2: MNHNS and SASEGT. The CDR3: CASSPDRSGDQPQHF. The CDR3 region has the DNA TGTGCCAGCAGTCCGGACAGGTCCGGCGATCAGCCCCAGCATTTT.

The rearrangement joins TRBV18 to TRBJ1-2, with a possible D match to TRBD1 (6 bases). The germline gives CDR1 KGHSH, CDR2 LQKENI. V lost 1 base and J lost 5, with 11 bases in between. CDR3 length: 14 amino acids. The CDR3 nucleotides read TGTGCCAGCTCACCACTGGACAGACCGTATGGCTACACCTTC. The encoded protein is CASSPLDRPYGYTF.

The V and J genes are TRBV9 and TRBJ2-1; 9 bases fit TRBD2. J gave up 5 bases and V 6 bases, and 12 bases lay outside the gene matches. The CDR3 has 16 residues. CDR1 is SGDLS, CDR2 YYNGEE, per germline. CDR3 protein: CASTPGGRGGHNEQFF. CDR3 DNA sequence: TGTGCCAGCACCCCGGGGGGGCGGGGGGGCCACAATGAGCAGTTCTTC.

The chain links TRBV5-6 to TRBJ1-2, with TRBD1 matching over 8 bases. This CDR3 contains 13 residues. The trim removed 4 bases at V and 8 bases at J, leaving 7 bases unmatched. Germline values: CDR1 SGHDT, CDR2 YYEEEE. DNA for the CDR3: TGTGCCAGCAGCGTGGACAGGGCATGCGGCTACACCTTC. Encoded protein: CASSVDRACGYTF. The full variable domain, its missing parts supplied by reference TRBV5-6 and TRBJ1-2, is DAGVTQSPTHLIKTRGQQVTLRCSPKSGHDTVSWYQQALGQGPQFIFQYYEEEERQRGNFPDRFSGHQFPNYSSELNVNALLLGDSALYLCASSVDRACGYTFGSGTRLTVV.

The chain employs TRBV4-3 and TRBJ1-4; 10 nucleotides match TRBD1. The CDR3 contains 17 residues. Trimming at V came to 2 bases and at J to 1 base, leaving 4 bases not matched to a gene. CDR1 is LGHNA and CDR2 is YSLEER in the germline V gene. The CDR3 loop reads CASSQRTGGGTNEKLFF. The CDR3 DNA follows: TGCGCCAGCAGCCAAAGGACAGGGGGGGGAACTAATGAAAAACTGTTTTTT.

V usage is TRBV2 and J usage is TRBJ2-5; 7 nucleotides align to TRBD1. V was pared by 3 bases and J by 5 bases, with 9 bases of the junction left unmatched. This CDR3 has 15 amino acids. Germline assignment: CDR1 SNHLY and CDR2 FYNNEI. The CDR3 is CASSERVIRGETQYF. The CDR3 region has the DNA TGTGCCAGCAGTGAGAGGGTTATCAGGGGGGAGACCCAGTACTTC.

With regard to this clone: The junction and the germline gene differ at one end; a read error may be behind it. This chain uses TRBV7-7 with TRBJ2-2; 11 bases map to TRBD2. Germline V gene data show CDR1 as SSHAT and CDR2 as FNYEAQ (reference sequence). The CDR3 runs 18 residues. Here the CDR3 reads CASSPRVAGGPDTGELFF. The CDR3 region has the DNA TGTGCTAGCAGCCCCAGGGTAGCGGGGGGGCCTGACACCGGGGAGCTGTTTTTT. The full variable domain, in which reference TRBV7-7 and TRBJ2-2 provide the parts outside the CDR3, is GAGVSQSPRYKVTKRGQDVTLRCDPISSHATLYWYQQALGQGPEFLTYFNYEAQPDKSGLPSDRFSAERPEGSISTLTIQRTEQRDSAMYRCASSPRVAGGPDTGELFFGEGSRLTVL.

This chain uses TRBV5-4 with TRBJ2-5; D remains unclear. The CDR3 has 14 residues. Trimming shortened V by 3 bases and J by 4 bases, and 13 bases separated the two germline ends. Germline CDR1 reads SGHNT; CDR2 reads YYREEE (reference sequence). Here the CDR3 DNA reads TGTGCCAGCAGCTCTGACTTAACCGGAGAGACCCAGTACTTC. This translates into CASSSDLTGETQYF. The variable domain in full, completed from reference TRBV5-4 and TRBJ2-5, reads ETGVTQSPTHLIKTRGQQVTLRCSSQSGHNTVSWYQQALGQGPQFIFQYYREEENGRGNFPPRFSGLQFPNYSSELNVNALELDDSALYLCASSSDLTGETQYFGPGTRLLVL.

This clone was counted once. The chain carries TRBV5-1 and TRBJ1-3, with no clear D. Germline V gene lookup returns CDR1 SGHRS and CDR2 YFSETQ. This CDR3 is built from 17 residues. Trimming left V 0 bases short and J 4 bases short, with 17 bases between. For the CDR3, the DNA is TGCGCCAGCAGCTTGGGCCTCGGGTCTACACCGGGAAACACCATATATTTT. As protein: CASSLGLGSTPGNTIYF.

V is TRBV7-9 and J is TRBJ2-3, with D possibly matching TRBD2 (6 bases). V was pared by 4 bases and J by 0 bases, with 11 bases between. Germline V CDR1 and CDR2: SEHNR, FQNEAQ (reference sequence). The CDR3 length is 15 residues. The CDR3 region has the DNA TGTGCCAGCAGCTCGACCGGGGGAAGCACAGATACGCAGTATTTT. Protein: CASSSTGGSTDTQYF.

CDR3: CASSLRGGDNNEQFF. CDR3 DNA sequence: TGCGCCAGCAGCTTGCGAGGGGGCGACAACAATGAGCAGTTCTTC. The chain employs TRBV5-1 and TRBJ2-1; TRBD1 aligns across 7 bases. With V trimmed by 1 base and J by 5 bases, 6 bases remained unmatched. Germline V gene data show CDR1 as SGHRS and CDR2 as YFSETQ. CDR3 size: 15 residues.

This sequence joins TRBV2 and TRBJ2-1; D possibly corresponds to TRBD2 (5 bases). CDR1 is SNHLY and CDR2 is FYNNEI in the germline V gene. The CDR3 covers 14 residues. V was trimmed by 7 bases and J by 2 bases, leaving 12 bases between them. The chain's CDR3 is CASNSGIAYNEQFF. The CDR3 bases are TGTGCCAGCAATTCGGGGATCGCCTACAATGAGCAGTTCTTC.

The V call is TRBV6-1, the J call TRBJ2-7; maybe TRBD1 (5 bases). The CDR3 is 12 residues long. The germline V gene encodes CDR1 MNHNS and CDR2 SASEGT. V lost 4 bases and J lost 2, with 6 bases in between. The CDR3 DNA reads TGTGCCAGCAGTGTGGACACCTACGAGCAGTACTTC. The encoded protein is CASSVDTYEQYF.